The 11 T cell receptor beta chains below come from one sample, sequenced in a study of vaccination effects on CD4 cells after COVID-19. No antigens are known for them. Investigators separated out CD4+ T cells once approximately 9 days of culture had passed. Assay used: immunoSEQ multiplex PCR; TCRdb lists only in-frame clones, some missing. Of about 51,000 clones listed, roughly 80% are singletons. The material sequenced was CD4+ T cells from PBMCs cultured without peptide, taken before COVID-19 vaccination. The origin of the receptors is a human donor who had a prior SARS-CoV-2 infection.

This chain uses TRBV11-2 with TRBJ1-3; D call uncertain. The CDR3 loop spans 12 amino acids. V was clipped by 3 bases and J by 1 base, with 1 base between them. Germline V gives CDR1 SGHAT, CDR2 FQNNGV. The CDR3 sequence is CASSFSGNTIYF. The CDR3 DNA reads TGTGCCAGCAGCTTTTCTGGAAACACCATATATTTT. Based on the CDR3 plus reference TRBV11-2 and TRBJ1-3, the full variable domain is EAGVAQSPRYKIIEKRQSVAFWCNPISGHATLYWYQQILGQGPKLLIQFQNNGVVDDSQLPKDRFSAERLKGVDSTLKIQPAKLEDSAVYLCASSFSGNTIYFGEGSWLTVV.

The chain has TRBV4-1 and TRBJ2-5; D is undetermined. Trimming removed 2 bases from V and 2 bases from J, with 9 bases in between. Looked up from germline, CDR1 is MGHRA and CDR2 is YSYEKL. The CDR3 loop spans 14 amino acids. The CDR3 bases are TGCGCCAGCAGCCAAAAAAGTTATCAAGAGACCCAGTACTTC. This encodes CASSQKSYQETQYF.

This chain connects TRBV6-1 to TRBJ1-5; D gene ambiguous. This CDR3 comprises 12 residues. CDR1 is MNHNS and CDR2 is SASEGT in the germline V gene. V shed 5 bases and J shed 6 bases, with 8 bases lying between them. The CDR3 DNA follows: TGTGCCAGCAGTTTCCCCTCTCAGCCCCAGCATTTT. This translates into CASSFPSQPQHF.

The chain employs TRBV9 and TRBJ2-2, with D possibly being TRBD1 (6 bases). This CDR3 is built from 16 residues. The V and J ends lost 3 bases and 6 bases respectively, with 18 bases between them. From germline, CDR1 is SGDLS and CDR2 YYNGEE. CDR3 residues: CASSESGGGYSGELFF. The CDR3 bases are TGTGCCAGCAGCGAGTCTGGGGGCGGATATTCCGGGGAGCTGTTTTTT.

J is TRBJ1-2 and V is TRBV7-9; D is undetermined. Trimming removed 0 bases at V and 3 bases at J, with 8 bases between. Germline lookup yields CDR1 SEHNR and CDR2 FQNEAQ (reference sequence). The CDR3 loop spans 14 amino acids. For the CDR3, the DNA is TGTGCCAGCAGCTTAGCCCTCGGAGACTATGGCTACACCTTC. As protein: CASSLALGDYGYTF.

The chain combines TRBV6-2 or TRBV6-3 with TRBJ2-5; possibly TRBD1 for D (6 bases). V was shortened by 3 bases and J by 5 bases, with 19 bases between the two germline ends. The CDR3 is 16 amino acids. Germline-derived CDR1 and CDR2 are MNHEY and SVGEGT. For the CDR3, the DNA is TGTGCCAGCAGTTATGTGAGGGGGTCGAATAGGGAGACCCAGTACTTC. It specifies CASSYVRGSNRETQYF.

The chain has TRBV7-2 and TRBJ1-6; 7 nucleotides align to TRBD1. The germline gives CDR1 SGHTA, CDR2 FQGNSA. CDR3 length: 15 amino acids. V lost 1 base to trimming and J lost 8 bases; unmatched junction nucleotides: 5. The CDR3 here is CASSLVWQGDSPLHF. The CDR3, as DNA: TGTGCCAGCAGCTTAGTTTGGCAGGGGGATTCACCCCTCCACTTT.

V is TRBV7-2 and J is TRBJ2-7; D is uncertain. From germline, CDR1 is SGHTA and CDR2 FQGNSA. Between the trimmed V and J ends, which lost 3 bases and 3 bases, there was a span of 15 bases. The CDR3 spans 15 residues. CDR3 region: CASSFASHKDYEQYF. The CDR3 nucleotides read TGTGCCAGCAGCTTCGCCTCTCACAAGGACTACGAGCAGTACTTC. Using reference TRBV7-2 and TRBJ2-7 for the parts outside the CDR3, the full variable domain is GAGVSQSPSNKVTEKGKDVELRCDPISGHTALYWYRQSLGQGLEFLIYFQGNSAPDKSGLPSDRFSAERTGGSVSTLTIQRTQQEDSAVYLCASSFASHKDYEQYFGPGTRLTVT.

This CDR3 reads CASSPAAYEQYF. As DNA, the CDR3 is TGTGCCAGCTCACCAGCGGCCTACGAGCAGTACTTC. V and J are TRBV18 and TRBJ2-7; D unresolved. CDR1 is KGHSH and CDR2 is LQKENI in the germline V gene. CDR3 size: 12 residues. With 2 bases removed from V and 2 bases from J, the gap between germline ends came to 4 bases.

This chain links TRBV7-8 with TRBJ2-7; the match to TRBD1 covers 11 bases. J lost 2 bases, V lost 1 base, and 4 bases had no gene match. The CDR3 totals 16 residues. The germline V gene encodes CDR1 SGHVS and CDR2 FQNEAQ. The CDR3 DNA follows: TGTGCCAGCAGCTTAGGGACAGGGGGCTTCACCTACGAGCAGTACTTC. Residues: CASSLGTGGFTYEQYF.

This sequence joins TRBV11-3 and TRBJ2-7, with D perhaps TRBD1 (5 bases). Trimming removed 2 bases at V and 6 bases at J, with 11 bases between. The germline gives CDR1 SGHNT, CDR2 YENEEA. This CDR3 is built from 13 residues. As DNA, the CDR3 is TGTGCCAGCAGCTTAACCAGGGCTATCGAGCAGTACTTC. Amino acid sequence: CASSLTRAIEQYF.